This record concerns one TCR beta chain sequence. No antigen is known for it. The table came from immunoSEQ multiplex PCR; TCRdb's copy has only in-frame clones and leaves some out. There are fewer than 250,000 clones in the sample; around 93% occur only once, and approximately 1% lies in the top ten. The sample comes from a study of T cell responses to AZD1222 COVID-19 vaccine. Trimming took 3 bases from V and 0 from J, leaving 6 bases between them. The CDR3 totals 13 residues. Study-level findings and limits: Seropositive status at baseline applied to only 5 or 6 AZD1222 recipients. As reported, nearly half of all spike-specific TCRs target variant regions that are unmutated.

The V call is TRBV12-3 or TRBV12-4, the J call TRBJ2-7; a possible D gene is TRBD2 (5 bases). This clonotype was obtained from an adult in good health. Sequenced material: peripheral blood, taken on day 0 of MenACWY control vaccination. The CDR3 nucleotides are TGTGCCAGCAGTTTCGGGGACTCCTACGAGCAGTACTTC. It translates to CASSFGDSYEQYF.